Sequencing of this T cell receptor (beta chain) was carried out in a study of blood T cell repertoires in COVID-19. Study-level background: In each case, the material was cDNA or gDNA derived from T cells, B-cell-depleted T cells, or PBMCs.

The data were produced by immunoSEQ multiplex PCR, yet TCRdb's version contains in-frame clones alone and is incomplete. This sample has some 60,000 clones, with approximately 91% found just once. This CDR3 is 15 amino acids long. J lost 0 bases, V lost 9 bases, and 8 bases had no gene match. Germline assignment: CDR1 LNHDA and CDR2 SQIVND (reference sequence). The sample was peripheral blood. This TCR was sampled from a man in his sixties with acute or convalescent COVID-19. This chain links TRBV19 with TRBJ2-3; 8 nucleotides match TRBD1. CDR3 in amino acids: CASTDRGVSTDTQYF. The CDR3 nucleotides read TGTGCCAGCACTGACAGGGGAGTTAGCACAGATACGCAGTATTTT.